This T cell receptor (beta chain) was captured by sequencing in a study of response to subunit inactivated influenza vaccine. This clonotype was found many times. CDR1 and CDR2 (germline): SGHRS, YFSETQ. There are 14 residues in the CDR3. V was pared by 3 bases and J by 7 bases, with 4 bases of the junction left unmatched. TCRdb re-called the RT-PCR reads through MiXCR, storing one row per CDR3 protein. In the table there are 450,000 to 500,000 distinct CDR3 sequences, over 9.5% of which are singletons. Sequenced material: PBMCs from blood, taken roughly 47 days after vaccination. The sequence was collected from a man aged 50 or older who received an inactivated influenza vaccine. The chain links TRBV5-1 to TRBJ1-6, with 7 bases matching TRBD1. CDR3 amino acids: CASSSGTVNSPLHF. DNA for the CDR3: TGCGCCAGCAGCTCCGGGACAGTCAATTCACCCCTCCACTTT.